The entry below describes one T cell receptor beta chain. The method was immunoSEQ multiplex PCR; TCRdb's version includes in-frame clones alone and lacks a portion of them. This sample has 250,000 to 350,000 clones; 80% to 95% occur once, and the top ten carry under 7%. This entry belongs to a study of blood T cell repertoires in COVID-19. Background on the study: Sources were T cells, B-cell-depleted T cells, or PBMCs; the material itself was cDNA or gDNA.

Germline V gene data show CDR1 as GTSNPN and CDR2 as SVGIG (reference sequence). The trim removed 3 bases at V and 2 bases at J, leaving 10 bases unmatched. The CDR3 totals 15 residues. Patients of the Seattle cohort, enrolled during active infection, were followed longitudinally. The specimen sequenced was peripheral blood. The chain has TRBV30 and TRBJ2-7; 7 bases map to TRBD1. This receptor was identified in a woman aged 25 to 45 with COVID-19, enrolled during active disease. CDR3 DNA: TGTGCCTGGAGCTCCGGGACAGTCTCTACCTACGAGCAGTACTTC. It yields the protein CAWSSGTVSTYEQYF. Based on the CDR3 plus reference TRBV30 and TRBJ2-7, the full variable domain is SQTIHQWPATLVQPVGSPLSLECTVEGTSNPNLYWYRQAAGRGLQLLFYSVGIGQISSEVPQNLSASRPQDRQFILSSKKLLLSDSGFYLCAWSSGTVSTYEQYFGPGTRLTVT.